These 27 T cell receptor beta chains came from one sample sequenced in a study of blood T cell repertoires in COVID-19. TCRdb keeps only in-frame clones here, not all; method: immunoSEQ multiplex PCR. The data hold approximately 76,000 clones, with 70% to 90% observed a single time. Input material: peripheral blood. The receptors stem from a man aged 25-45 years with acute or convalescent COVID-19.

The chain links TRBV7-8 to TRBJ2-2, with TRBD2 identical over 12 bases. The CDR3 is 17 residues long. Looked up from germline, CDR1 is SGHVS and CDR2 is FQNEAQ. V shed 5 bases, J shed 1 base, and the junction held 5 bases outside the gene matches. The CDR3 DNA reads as TGTGCCAGCAGCCCCCGACTAGCGGGAGTGAACACCGGGGAGCTGTTTTTT. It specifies CASSPRLAGVNTGELFF.

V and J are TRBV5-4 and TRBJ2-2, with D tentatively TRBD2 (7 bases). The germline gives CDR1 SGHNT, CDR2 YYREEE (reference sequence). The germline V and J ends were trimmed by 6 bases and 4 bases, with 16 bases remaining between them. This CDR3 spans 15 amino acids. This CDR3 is CASTIKGGGTGELFF. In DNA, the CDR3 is TGTGCCAGCACCATTAAAGGGGGGGGCACCGGGGAGCTGTTTTTT.

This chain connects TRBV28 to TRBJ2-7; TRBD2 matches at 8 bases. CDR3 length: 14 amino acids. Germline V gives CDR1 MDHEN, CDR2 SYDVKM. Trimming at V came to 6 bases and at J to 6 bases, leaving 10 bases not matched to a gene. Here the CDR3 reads CASSLTSGVFEQYF. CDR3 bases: TGTGCCAGCAGCCTTACTAGCGGTGTTTTCGAGCAGTACTTC.

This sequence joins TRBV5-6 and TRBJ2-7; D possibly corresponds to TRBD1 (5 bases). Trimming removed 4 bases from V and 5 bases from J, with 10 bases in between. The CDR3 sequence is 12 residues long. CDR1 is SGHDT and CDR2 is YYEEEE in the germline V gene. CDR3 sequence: CASSPGSHEQYF. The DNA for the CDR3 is TGTGCCAGCAGCCCAGGGTCGCACGAGCAGTACTTC. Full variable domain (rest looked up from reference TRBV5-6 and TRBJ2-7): DAGVTQSPTHLIKTRGQQVTLRCSPKSGHDTVSWYQQALGQGPQFIFQYYEEEERQRGNFPDRFSGHQFPNYSSELNVNALLLGDSALYLCASSPGSHEQYFGPGTRLTVT.

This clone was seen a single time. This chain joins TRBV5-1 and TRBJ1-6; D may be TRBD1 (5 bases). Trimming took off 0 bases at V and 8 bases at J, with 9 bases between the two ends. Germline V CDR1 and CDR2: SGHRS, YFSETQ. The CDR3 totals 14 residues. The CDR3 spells CASSLEGSYSPLHF. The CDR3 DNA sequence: TGCGCCAGCAGCTTGGAGGGGTCCTATTCACCCCTCCACTTT.

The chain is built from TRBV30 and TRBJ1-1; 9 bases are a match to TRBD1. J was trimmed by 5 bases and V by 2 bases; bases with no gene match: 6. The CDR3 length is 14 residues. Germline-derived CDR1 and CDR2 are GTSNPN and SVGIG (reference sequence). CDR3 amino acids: CAWSTETGGTEAFF. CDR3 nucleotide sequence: TGTGCCTGGAGTACAGAGACAGGGGGGACTGAAGCTTTCTTT.

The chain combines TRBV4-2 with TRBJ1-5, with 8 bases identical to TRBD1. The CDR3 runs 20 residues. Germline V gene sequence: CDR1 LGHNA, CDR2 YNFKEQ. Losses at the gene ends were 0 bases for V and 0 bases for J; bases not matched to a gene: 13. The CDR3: CASSQDLCRTGPDSNQPQHF. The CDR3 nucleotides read TGTGCCAGCAGCCAAGATTTGTGCCGGACAGGGCCGGATAGCAATCAGCCCCAGCATTTT.

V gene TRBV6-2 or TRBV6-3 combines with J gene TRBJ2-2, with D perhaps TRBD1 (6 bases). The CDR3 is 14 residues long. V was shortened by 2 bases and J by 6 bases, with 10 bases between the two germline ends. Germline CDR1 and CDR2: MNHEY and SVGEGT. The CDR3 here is CASSYGRQAGELFF. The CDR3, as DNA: TGTGCCAGCAGTTACGGAAGACAGGCCGGGGAGCTGTTTTTT.

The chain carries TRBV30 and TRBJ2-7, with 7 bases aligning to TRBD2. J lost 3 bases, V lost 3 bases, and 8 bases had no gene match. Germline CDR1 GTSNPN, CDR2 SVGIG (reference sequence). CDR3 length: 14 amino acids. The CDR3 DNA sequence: TGTGCCTGGAGACCTAGCGGTCCCCGCTACGAGCAGTACTTC. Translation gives CAWRPSGPRYEQYF. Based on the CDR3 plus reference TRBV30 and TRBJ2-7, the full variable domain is SQTIHQWPATLVQPVGSPLSLECTVEGTSNPNLYWYRQAAGRGLQLLFYSVGIGQISSEVPQNLSASRPQDRQFILSSKKLLLSDSGFYLCAWRPSGPRYEQYFGPGTRLTVT.

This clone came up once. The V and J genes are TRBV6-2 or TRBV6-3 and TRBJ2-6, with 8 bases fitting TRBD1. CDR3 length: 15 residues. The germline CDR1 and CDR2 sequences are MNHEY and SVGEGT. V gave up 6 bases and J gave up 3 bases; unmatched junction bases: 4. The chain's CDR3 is CASSPRGLGANVLTF. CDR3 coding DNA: TGTGCCAGCAGCCCCAGGGGGCTTGGGGCCAACGTCCTGACTTTC.

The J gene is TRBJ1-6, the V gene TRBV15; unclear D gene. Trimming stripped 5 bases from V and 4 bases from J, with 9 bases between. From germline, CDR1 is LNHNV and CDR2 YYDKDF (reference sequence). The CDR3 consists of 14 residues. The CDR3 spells CATSRGPYNSPLHF. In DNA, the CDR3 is TGTGCCACCAGCCGCGGTCCGTATAATTCACCCCTCCACTTT.

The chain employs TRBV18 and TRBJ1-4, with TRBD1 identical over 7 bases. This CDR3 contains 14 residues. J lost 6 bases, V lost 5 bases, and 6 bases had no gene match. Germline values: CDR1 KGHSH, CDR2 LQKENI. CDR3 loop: CASSSTGRDEKLFF. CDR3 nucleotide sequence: TGTGCCAGCTCATCGACAGGGCGGGATGAAAAACTGTTTTTT.

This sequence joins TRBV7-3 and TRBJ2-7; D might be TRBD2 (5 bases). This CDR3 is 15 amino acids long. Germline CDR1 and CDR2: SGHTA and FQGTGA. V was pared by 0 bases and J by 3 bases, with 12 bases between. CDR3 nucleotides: TGTGCCAGCAGCTTAACCAGCGGAGTGGGCTACGAGCAGTACTTC. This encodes CASSLTSGVGYEQYF.

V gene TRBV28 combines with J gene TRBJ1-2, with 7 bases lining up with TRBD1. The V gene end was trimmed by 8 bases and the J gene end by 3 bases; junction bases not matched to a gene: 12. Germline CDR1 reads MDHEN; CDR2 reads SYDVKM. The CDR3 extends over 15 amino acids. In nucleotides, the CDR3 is TGTGCCAGCGGCGAAACAGGGGAGAGGGACTATGGCTACACCTTC. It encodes CASGETGERDYGYTF.

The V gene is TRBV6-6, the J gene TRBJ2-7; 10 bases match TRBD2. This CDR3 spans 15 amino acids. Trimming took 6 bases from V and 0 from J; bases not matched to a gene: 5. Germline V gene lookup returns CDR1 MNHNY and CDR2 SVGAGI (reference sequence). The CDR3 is CASRPIAGGSYEQYF. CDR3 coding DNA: TGTGCCAGCAGGCCTATAGCGGGAGGCTCCTACGAGCAGTACTTC.

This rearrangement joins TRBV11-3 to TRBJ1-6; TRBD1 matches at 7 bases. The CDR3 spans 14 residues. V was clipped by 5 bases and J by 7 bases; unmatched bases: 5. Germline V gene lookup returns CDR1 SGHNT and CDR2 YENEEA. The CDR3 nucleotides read TGTGCCAGCAGCCAGGGGGGAGCGAATTCACCCCTCCACTTT. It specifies CASSQGGANSPLHF.

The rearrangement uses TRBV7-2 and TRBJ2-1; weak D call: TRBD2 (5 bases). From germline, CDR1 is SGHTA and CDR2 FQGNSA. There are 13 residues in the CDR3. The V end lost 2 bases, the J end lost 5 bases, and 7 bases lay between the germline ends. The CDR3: CASSLLAHNEQFF. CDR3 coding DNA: TGTGCCAGCAGCTTACTAGCCCACAATGAGCAGTTCTTC.

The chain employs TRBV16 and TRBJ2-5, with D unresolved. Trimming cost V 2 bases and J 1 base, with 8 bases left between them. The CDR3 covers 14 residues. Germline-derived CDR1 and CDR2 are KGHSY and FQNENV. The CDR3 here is CASSQQDSQETQYF. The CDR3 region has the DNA TGTGCCAGCAGCCAACAGGATTCCCAAGAGACCCAGTACTTC.

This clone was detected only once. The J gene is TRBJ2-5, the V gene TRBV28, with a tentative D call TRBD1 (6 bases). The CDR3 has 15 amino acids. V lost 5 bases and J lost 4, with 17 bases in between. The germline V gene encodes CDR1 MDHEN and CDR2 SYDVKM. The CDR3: CASSNLDRFPETQYF. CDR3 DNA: TGTGCCAGCAGTAACCTAGACAGGTTCCCAGAGACCCAGTACTTC.

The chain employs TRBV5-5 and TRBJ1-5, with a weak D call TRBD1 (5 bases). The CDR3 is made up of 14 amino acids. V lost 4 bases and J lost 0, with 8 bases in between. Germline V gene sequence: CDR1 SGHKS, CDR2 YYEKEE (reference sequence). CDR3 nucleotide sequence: TGTGCCAGCAGCCGACAGTATAGCAATCAGCCCCAGCATTTT. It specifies CASSRQYSNQPQHF.

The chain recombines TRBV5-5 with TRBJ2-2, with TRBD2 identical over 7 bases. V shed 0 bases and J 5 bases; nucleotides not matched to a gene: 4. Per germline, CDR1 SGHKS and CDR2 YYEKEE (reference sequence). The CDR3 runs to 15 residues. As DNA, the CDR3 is TGTGCCAGCAGCTTGGGCGGGAGTAGGACCGGGGAGCTGTTTTTT. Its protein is CASSLGGSRTGELFF.

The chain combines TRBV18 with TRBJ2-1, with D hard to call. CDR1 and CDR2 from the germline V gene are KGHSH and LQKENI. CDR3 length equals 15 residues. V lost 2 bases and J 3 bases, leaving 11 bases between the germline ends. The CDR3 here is CASSPDLVSYNEQFF. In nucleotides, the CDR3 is TGTGCCAGCTCACCAGATCTGGTGAGCTACAATGAGCAGTTCTTC.

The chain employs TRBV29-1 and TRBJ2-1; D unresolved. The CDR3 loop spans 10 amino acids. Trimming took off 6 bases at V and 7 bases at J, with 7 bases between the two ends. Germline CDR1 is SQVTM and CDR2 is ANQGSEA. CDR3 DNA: TGCAGCGTCAAACTGAATGAGCAGTTCTTC. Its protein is CSVKLNEQFF.

The CDR3 sequence: CASSVEGGGPSGEQYF. CDR3 nucleotides: TGTGCCAGCAGCGTAGAAGGGGGAGGGCCTTCGGGGGAGCAGTACTTC. The V gene is TRBV9, the J gene TRBJ2-7, with a possible D match to TRBD2 (7 bases). The length of the CDR3 is 16 residues. V dropped 0 bases and J dropped 7 bases, with 20 bases sitting between them. Germline CDR1 and CDR2: SGDLS and YYNGEE.

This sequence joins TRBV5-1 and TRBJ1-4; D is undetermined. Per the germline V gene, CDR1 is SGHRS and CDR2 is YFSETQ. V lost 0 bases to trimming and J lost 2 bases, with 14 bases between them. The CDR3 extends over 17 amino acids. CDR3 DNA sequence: TGCGCCAGCAGCTTGGGTTGGTCAGTCGGGACTAATGAAAAACTGTTTTTT. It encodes CASSLGWSVGTNEKLFF.

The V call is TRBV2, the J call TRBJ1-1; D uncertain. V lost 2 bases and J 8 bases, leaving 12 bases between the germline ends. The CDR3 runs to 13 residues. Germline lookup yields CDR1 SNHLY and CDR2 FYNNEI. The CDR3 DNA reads TGTGCCAGCAGTGAAAAGTGGGAGAAAGAAGCTTTCTTT. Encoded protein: CASSEKWEKEAFF. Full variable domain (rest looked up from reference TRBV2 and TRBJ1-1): EPEVTQTPSHQVTQMGQEVILRCVPISNHLYFYWYRQILGQKVEFLVSFYNNEISEKSEIFDDQFSVERPDGSNFTLKIRSTKLEDSAMYFCASSEKWEKEAFFGQGTRLTVV.

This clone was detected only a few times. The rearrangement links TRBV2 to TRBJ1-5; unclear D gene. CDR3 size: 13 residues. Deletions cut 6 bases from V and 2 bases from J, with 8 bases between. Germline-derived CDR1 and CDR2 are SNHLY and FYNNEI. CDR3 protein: CASRWEGNQPQHF. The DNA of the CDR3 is TGTGCCAGCAGATGGGAGGGCAATCAGCCCCAGCATTTT.